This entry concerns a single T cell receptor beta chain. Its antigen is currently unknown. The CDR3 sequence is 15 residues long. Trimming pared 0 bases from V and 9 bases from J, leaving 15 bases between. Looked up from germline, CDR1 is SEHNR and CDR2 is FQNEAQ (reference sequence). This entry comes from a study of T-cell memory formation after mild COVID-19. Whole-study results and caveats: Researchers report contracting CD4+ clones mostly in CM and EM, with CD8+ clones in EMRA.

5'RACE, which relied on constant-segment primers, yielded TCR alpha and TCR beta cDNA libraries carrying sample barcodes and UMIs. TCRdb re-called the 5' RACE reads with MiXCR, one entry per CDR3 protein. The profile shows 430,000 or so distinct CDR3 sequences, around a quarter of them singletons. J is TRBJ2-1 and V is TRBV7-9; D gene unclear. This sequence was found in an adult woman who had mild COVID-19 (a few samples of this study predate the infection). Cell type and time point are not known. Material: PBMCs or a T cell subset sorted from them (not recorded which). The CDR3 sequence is CASSLAGRNEGEQFF. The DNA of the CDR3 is TGTGCCAGCAGCTTAGCGGGCAGGAACGAAGGTGAGCAGTTCTTC.